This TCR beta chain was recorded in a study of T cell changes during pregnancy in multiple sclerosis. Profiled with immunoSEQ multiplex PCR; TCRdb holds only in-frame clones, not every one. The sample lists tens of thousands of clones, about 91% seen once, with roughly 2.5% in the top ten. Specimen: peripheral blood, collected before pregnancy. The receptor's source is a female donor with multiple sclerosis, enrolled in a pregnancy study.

CDR3 sequence reads: CASSPGGAGNTGELFF. The CDR3 DNA reads TGTGCCAGCAGCCCCGGGGGGGCAGGGAACACCGGGGAGCTGTTTTTT. This chain connects TRBV28 to TRBJ2-2, with TRBD2 matching over 8 bases. The germline V gene has CDR1 MDHEN and CDR2 SYDVKM. CDR3 size: 16 residues. Unmatched junction bases numbered 7, after V lost 6 bases and J lost 1 base.